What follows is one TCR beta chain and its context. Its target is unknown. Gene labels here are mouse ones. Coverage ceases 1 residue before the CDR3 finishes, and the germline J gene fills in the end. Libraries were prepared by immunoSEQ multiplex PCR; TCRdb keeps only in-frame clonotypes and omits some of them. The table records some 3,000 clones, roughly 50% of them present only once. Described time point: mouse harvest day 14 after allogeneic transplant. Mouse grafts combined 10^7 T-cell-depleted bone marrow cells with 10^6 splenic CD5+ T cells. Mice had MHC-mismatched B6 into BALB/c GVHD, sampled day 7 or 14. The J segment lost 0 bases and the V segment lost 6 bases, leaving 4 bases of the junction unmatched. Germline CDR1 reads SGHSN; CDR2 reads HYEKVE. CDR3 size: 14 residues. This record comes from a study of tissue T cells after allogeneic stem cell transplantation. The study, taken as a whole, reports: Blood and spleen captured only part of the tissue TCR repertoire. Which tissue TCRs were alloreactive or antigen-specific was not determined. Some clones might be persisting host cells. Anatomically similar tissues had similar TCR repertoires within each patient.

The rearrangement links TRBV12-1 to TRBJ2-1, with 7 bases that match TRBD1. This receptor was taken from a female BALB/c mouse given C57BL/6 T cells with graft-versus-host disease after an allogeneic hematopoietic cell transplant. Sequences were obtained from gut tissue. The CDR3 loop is CASRRDSNYAEQFF. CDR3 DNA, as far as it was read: TGTGCCAGCCGCCGGGACAGTAACTATGCTGAGCAGTTC. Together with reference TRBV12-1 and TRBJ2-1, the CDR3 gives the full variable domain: DSGVVQSPRHIIKEKGGRSVLTCIPISGHSNVVWYQQTLGKELKFLIQHYEKVERDKGFLPSRFSVQQFDDYHSEMNMSALELEDSAMYFCASRRDSNYAEQFFGPGTRLTVL.